This T cell receptor beta chain came from a study of blood T cell repertoires in COVID-19. About the research overall: There were acute and convalescent COVID-19 samples, and they came from the United States, Italy and Spain. In each case, the material was cDNA or gDNA derived from T cells, B-cell-depleted T cells, or PBMCs.

The V segment lost 6 bases and the J segment 3 bases; nucleotides outside the gene matches: 6. The germline V gene encodes CDR1 SQVTM and CDR2 ANQGSEA. The CDR3 has 13 residues. Methods used by the authors: Researchers report that nucleated cell counts were estimated from reference gene primer amplification. The protocol was immunoSEQ multiplex PCR, while the TCRdb copy is restricted to in-frame clones and leaves out a portion. The V and J calls and the clone size are those of that table, but D and trimming were determined from the DNA. This table holds tens of thousands of clones, approximately 91% found once.

The V and J genes are TRBV29-1 and TRBJ1-1, with 8 bases that match TRBD1. The clonotype originates from a man over 45 with acute or convalescent COVID-19. Sequences were obtained from peripheral blood. The CDR3 spells CSVRTGWDTEAFF. The CDR3 DNA reads as TGCAGCGTACGGACAGGGTGGGACACTGAAGCTTTCTTT.